This is a list of T cell receptor beta chains from one sample in a study of Ad26.COV2.S vaccination and SARS-CoV-2 variants. Data came from immunoSEQ multiplex PCR; TCRdb stores just in-frame clones and leaves some out. The sample records over 400,000 clones, about 88% being singletons. This specimen was peripheral blood, taken in a trial of Ad26.COV2.S vaccine versus placebo. The receptors here all came from a person between 18 and 65 years old who received the Ad26.COV2.S COVID-19 vaccine or a placebo. Both conserved end residues are part of each CDR3. Fields, in order: J gene, clone size, D gene, V gene, CDR3 protein, CDR3 DNA. D genes are given only for firm matches. Size is stated for part of the rows, as once, few or many counts, or as a class when the clone is expanded.

TRBJ2-7 - - TRBV21-1 CASSMKRDRGAPIGTYEQYF TGTGCCAGCAGCATGAAAAGGGACAGGGGAGCTCCTATCGGAACCTACGAGCAGTACTTC
TRBJ2-7 - TRBD1 TRBV29-1 CSVRDRGALEQYF TGCAGCGTCCGGGACAGGGGGGCTCTCGAGCAGTACTTC
TRBJ2-3 - TRBD1 TRBV27 CASSSQQGDTQYF TGTGCCAGCAGTTCGCAACAGGGGGATACGCAGTATTTT
TRBJ2-5 - TRBD1 TRBV30 CAWSVKQGFETQYF TGTGCCTGGAGTGTAAAACAGGGGTTTGAGACCCAGTACTTC
TRBJ2-1 - - TRBV6-2/TRBV6-3 CASSYSEQGWSNEQFF TGTGCCAGCAGTTACTCGGAACAGGGTTGGAGCAATGAGCAGTTCTTC
TRBJ2-1 - - TRBV24-1 CAVNRGNSDNEQFF TGTGCCGTCAATCGGGGTAACAGCGACAATGAGCAGTTCTTC
TRBJ1-1 - - TRBV11-3 CASSLDIGNTEAFF TGTGCCAGCAGCTTAGATATAGGGAACACTGAAGCTTTCTTT
TRBJ1-5 - - TRBV5-6 CASSLRNQPQHF TGTGCCAGCAGCCTACGGAATCAGCCCCAGCATTTT
TRBJ2-3 - - TRBV9 CASSVSGTGGADTQYF TGTGCCAGCAGCGTTAGTGGTACAGGAGGGGCAGATACGCAGTATTTT
TRBJ2-3 - - TRBV5-4 CASSSPSADTQYF TGTGCCAGCAGCTCGCCCTCCGCGGATACGCAGTATTTT
TRBJ1-1 - - TRBV7-3 CASSSQVATEAFF TGTGCCAGCAGCTCCCAGGTTGCCACTGAAGCTTTCTTT
TRBJ2-5 - TRBD2 TRBV5-1 CASSLGIAGGNQETQYF TGCGCCAGCAGCTTGGGGATAGCGGGGGGCAACCAAGAGACCCAGTACTTC
TRBJ2-1 - TRBD2 TRBV7-9 CASSLGGWFAGEDDEQFF TGTGCCAGCAGCTTAGGAGGTTGGTTTGCGGGGGAGGATGATGAGCAGTTCTTC
TRBJ2-7 - TRBD1 TRBV5-1 CASSDQGQGVYEQYF TGCGCCAGCAGTGACCAAGGACAGGGGGTTTACGAGCAGTACTTC
TRBJ2-2 - TRBD1 TRBV5-1 CASSLASTGGNTGELFF TGCGCCAGCAGCTTGGCCAGCACAGGGGGTAACACCGGGGAGCTGTTTTTT
TRBJ1-2 - - TRBV27 CASSLYSHSYGYTF TGTGCCAGCAGTTTATATTCACATTCATATGGCTACACCTTC
TRBJ2-3 - TRBD1 TRBV7-9 CASSLRDRGNTQYF TGTGCCAGCAGCTTACGGGACAGGGGAAATACGCAGTATTTT
TRBJ1-6 - - TRBV5-1 CASSLAGHRNSPLHF TGCGCCAGCAGCTTGGCGGGACACCGTAATTCACCCCTCCACTTT
TRBJ2-7 - - TRBV29-1 CSVAPGQREEQYF TGCAGCGTGGCCCCGGGACAAAGGGAAGAGCAGTACTTC
TRBJ2-1 - TRBD2 TRBV3-1/TRBV3-2 CASSQDRTSSPYNEQFF TGTGCCAGCAGCCAAGACCGGACTAGCTCCCCTTACAATGAGCAGTTCTTC
TRBJ2-1 - - TRBV4-1 CASNPHLGPSSYNEQFF TGCGCCAGCAACCCCCACTTGGGACCGAGCTCCTACAATGAGCAGTTCTTC
TRBJ1-2 - - TRBV2 CASNLGGGAPGYTF TGTGCCAGTAACCTTGGGGGGGGCGCGCCTGGCTACACCTTC
TRBJ2-1 - TRBD2 TRBV7-2 CASSLLRSGIRNEQFF TGTGCCAGCAGCCTACTTCGTAGCGGGATACGCAATGAGCAGTTCTTC
TRBJ2-3 - TRBD2 TRBV19 CASSIGTRVTDTQYF TGTGCCAGTAGTATAGGGACTAGGGTCACAGATACGCAGTATTTT
TRBJ1-1 - - TRBV19 CASSTPGGNTEAFF TGTGCCAGTAGTACCCCCGGGGGTAACACTGAAGCTTTCTTT
TRBJ2-7 - - TRBV7-3 CASSLRGGYSYEQYF TGTGCCAGCAGCTTACGCGGGGGCTACTCCTACGAGCAGTACTTC
TRBJ1-2 - - TRBV7-8 CASSQGWGGNYGYTF TGTGCCAGCAGCCAGGGATGGGGAGGCAACTATGGCTACACCTTC
TRBJ1-1 - TRBD1 TRBV5-4 CASSTGQGIMNTEAFF TGTGCCAGCAGCACAGGACAGGGCATTATGAACACTGAAGCTTTCTTT
TRBJ2-7 - - TRBV28 CATYWNGGPSYEQYF TGTGCCACTTATTGGAACGGGGGACCATCCTACGAGCAGTACTTC
TRBJ2-3 once - TRBV6-6 CASSYGGLSTDTQYF TGTGCCAGCAGTTATGGGGGGCTCAGCACAGATACGCAGTATTTT
TRBJ1-2 - TRBD1 TRBV4-3 CASSHIDREDGYTF TGCGCCAGCAGCCACATCGACAGGGAGGATGGCTACACCTTC
TRBJ1-2 - - TRBV9 CASSQRMDGNYGYTF TGTGCCAGCAGCCAAAGAATGGACGGTAACTATGGCTACACCTTC
TRBJ1-1 once - TRBV19 CASSLLQGKGNTEAFF TGTGCCAGTAGTTTACTCCAGGGTAAGGGTAACACTGAAGCTTTCTTT
TRBJ1-2 - - TRBV28 CASSGWYGYTF TGTGCCAGCAGCGGGTGGTATGGCTACACCTTC
TRBJ1-1 - TRBD1 TRBV19 CAVKGAGGFAEAFF TGTGCCGTCAAAGGAGCAGGGGGCTTCGCTGAAGCTTTCTTT
TRBJ2-3 - TRBD1 TRBV4-2 CASSQQNYGETGDRADTQYF TGTGCCAGCAGCCAACAAAATTACGGCGAGACAGGGGATCGAGCAGATACGCAGTATTTT
TRBJ2-5 - TRBD2 TRBV7-3 CASSPFTSGTQTQYF TGTGCCAGCAGCCCCTTTACTAGCGGGACACAGACCCAGTACTTC
TRBJ1-1 - - TRBV4-1 CASSQERRGTKNTEAFF TGCGCCAGCAGCCAAGAGAGGCGTGGGACAAAGAACACTGAAGCTTTCTTT
TRBJ1-3 - - TRBV7-2 CASSRLTAHSGNTIYF TGTGCCAGCAGTCGCCTGACGGCCCACTCTGGAAACACCATATATTTT
TRBJ1-4 - - TRBV7-8 CASSLGRAIVWEKLFF TGTGCCAGCAGCCTGGGGAGGGCTATAGTTTGGGAAAAACTGTTTTTT
TRBJ1-2 - - TRBV4-3 CASSQDLGLYGYTF TGCGCCAGCAGCCAAGATTTGGGGTTATATGGCTACACCTTC
TRBJ1-5 - - TRBV29-1 CSVGGGFNQPQHF TGCAGCGTTGGGGGGGGGTTCAATCAGCCCCAGCATTTT
TRBJ1-5 - - TRBV7-2 CASSLASYSNQPQHF TGTGCCAGCAGCTTAGCCTCCTATAGCAATCAGCCCCAGCATTTT
TRBJ1-5 - - TRBV27 CASSWGGTGNQPQHF TGTGCCAGCAGTTGGGGGGGGACCGGCAATCAGCCCCAGCATTTT
TRBJ2-2 - TRBD1 TRBV6-2/TRBV6-3 CASSWDSFTGELFF TGTGCCAGCAGTTGGGACAGCTTCACCGGGGAGCTGTTTTTT
TRBJ2-1 - - TRBV7-6 CASSLAGAYNEQFF TGTGCCAGCAGCTTAGCGGGAGCCTACAATGAGCAGTTCTTC
TRBJ1-3 - - TRBV7-2 CASSLDGGSGNTIYF TGTGCCAGCAGCTTAGACGGGGGCTCTGGAAACACCATATATTTT
TRBJ2-3 - - TRBV11-3 CASSFANPDTQYF TGTGCCAGCAGCTTCGCTAACCCCGATACGCAGTATTTT
TRBJ2-1 - - TRBV7-9 CASLKDEQFF TGTGCCAGCTTGAAGGATGAGCAGTTCTTC
TRBJ1-1 few - TRBV18 CASSPLERAAFF TGTGCCAGCTCACCCCTTGAGAGGGCGGCTTTCTTT
TRBJ2-1 once - TRBV18 CASSPFRTPRGNEQFF TGTGCCAGCTCACCATTTAGGACACCCCGAGGTAATGAGCAGTTCTTC
TRBJ1-1 - TRBD1 TRBV6-5 CASSYHMDRGPEAFF TGTGCCAGCAGTTACCACATGGACAGGGGGCCAGAAGCTTTCTTT
TRBJ1-3 - - TRBV5-5 CASSLNSLSNTIYF TGTGCCAGCAGCTTGAACAGTTTATCCAACACCATATATTTT
TRBJ1-4 - - TRBV9 CASSVGTLGEKLFF TGTGCCAGCAGCGTAGGGACCCTGGGGGAAAAACTGTTTTTT
TRBJ2-5 - - TRBV5-1 CASSLLESTKGQYF TGCGCCAGCAGCTTGTTAGAGTCCACCAAGGGCCAGTACTTC
TRBJ1-1 - TRBD1 TRBV5-1 CASSPGQPNTEAFF TGCGCCAGCAGCCCGGGACAGCCGAACACTGAAGCTTTCTTT
TRBJ2-7 - TRBD2 TRBV6-2/TRBV6-3 CASSNRGRTSGTYEQYF TGTGCCAGCAGCAACCGGGGAAGGACTAGCGGCACCTACGAGCAGTACTTC